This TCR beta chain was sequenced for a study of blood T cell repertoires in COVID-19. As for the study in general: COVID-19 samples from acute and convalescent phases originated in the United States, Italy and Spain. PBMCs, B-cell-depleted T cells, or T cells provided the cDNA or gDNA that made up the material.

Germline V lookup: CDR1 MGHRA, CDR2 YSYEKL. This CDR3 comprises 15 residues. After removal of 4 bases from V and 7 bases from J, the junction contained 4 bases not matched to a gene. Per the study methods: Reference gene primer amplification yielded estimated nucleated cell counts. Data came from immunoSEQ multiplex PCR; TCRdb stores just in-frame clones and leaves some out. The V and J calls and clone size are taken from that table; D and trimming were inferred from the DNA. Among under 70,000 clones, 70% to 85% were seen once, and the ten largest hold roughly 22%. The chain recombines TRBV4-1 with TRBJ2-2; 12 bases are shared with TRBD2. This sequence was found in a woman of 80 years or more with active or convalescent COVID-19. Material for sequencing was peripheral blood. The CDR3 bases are TGCGCCAGCAGCCGCCGACTAGCGGGGGTCGGGGAGCTGTTTTTT. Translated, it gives CASSRRLAGVGELFF.